These 8 T cell receptor beta chains came from one sample sequenced in a study of long-term antiretroviral therapy in people with HIV. Survey-level resolution applied to immunoSEQ assay v3.0. The table came from immunoSEQ multiplex PCR; TCRdb's copy has only in-frame clones and leaves some out. The repertoire consists of about 20,000 clones, with 80% to 95% occurring once and the leading ten covering more than 5.5%. This specimen was unsorted PBMCs, taken 4.4 years after starting antiretroviral therapy. Every receptor here comes from a woman aged 45-60 years with HIV.

Points on this clone: At the DNA level, this CDR3 is encoded by other sequences in the same sample as well. J is TRBJ1-6 and V is TRBV9; D not resolved. This CDR3 has 12 amino acids. The V and J ends lost 5 bases and 7 bases respectively, with 7 bases between them. Germline-derived CDR1 and CDR2 are SGDLS and YYNGEE. CDR3 sequence (DNA): TGTGCCAGCAGGACCGGGAATTCACCCCTCCACTTT. Protein product: CASRTGNSPLHF.

The chain uses TRBV4-1 and TRBJ2-2, with 8 bases aligning to TRBD1. Germline assignment: CDR1 MGHRA and CDR2 YSYEKL. The CDR3 loop spans 15 amino acids. The junction had 10 bases not matched to a gene; V was cut back by 6 bases and J by 7 bases. As DNA, the CDR3 is TGCGCCAGCAGGGACCAGACAGGGGTGGGCGGGGAGCTGTTTTTT. Protein sequence: CASRDQTGVGGELFF.

The rearrangement links TRBV7-2 to TRBJ1-4; 8 bases map to TRBD1. Trimming removed 1 base from V and 5 bases from J; junction bases left unmatched: 3. The germline CDR1 and CDR2 sequences are SGHTA and FQGNSA. The CDR3 is 15 residues long. The CDR3, as DNA: TGTGCCAGCAGCTTAGGACAGGGGTCCAATGAAAAACTGTTTTTT. Its protein is CASSLGQGSNEKLFF.

This clone appeared a single time. The chain recombines TRBV6-5 with TRBJ1-6; perhaps TRBD1 as D (5 bases). The CDR3 totals 14 residues. Trimming removed 2 bases at V and 9 bases at J, with 11 bases between. Germline V gene lookup returns CDR1 MNHEY and CDR2 SVGAGI. CDR3 in DNA: TGTGCCAGCAGTTACGGGGCGGCCTCTTCACCCCTCCACTTT. This gives the protein CASSYGAASSPLHF.

The chain employs TRBV4-1 and TRBJ2-7; 8 bases map to TRBD2. Germline lookup yields CDR1 MGHRA and CDR2 YSYEKL. This CDR3 spans 15 amino acids. After removal of 1 base from V and 3 bases from J, the junction contained 5 bases not matched to a gene. Here the CDR3 DNA reads TGCGCCAGCAGCCAAGCCGGGGCGGGAGGCTACGAGCAGTACTTC. This sequence encodes CASSQAGAGGYEQYF.

This clone was counted a single time. J is TRBJ2-5 and V is TRBV19, with D perhaps matching TRBD1 or TRBD2 (5 bases each). CDR1 and CDR2 (germline): LNHDA, SQIVND (reference sequence). Trimming stripped 5 bases from V and 0 bases from J, with 7 bases between. The CDR3 is made up of 13 amino acids. The CDR3 is CASSPGHQETQYF. Here the CDR3 DNA reads TGTGCCAGTAGTCCGGGACACCAAGAGACCCAGTACTTC.

The chain is built from TRBV7-9 and TRBJ1-2, with D hard to call. Germline V gene sequence: CDR1 SEHNR, CDR2 FQNEAQ (reference sequence). With 10 bases removed from V and 3 bases from J, the gap between germline ends came to 18 bases. The CDR3 sequence is 14 residues long. The CDR3 DNA follows: TGTGCCACAGTCTCGGAGGGCCGCTACTATGGCTACACCTTC. Translated, it gives CATVSEGRYYGYTF. The whole variable domain, filled in from reference TRBV7-9 and TRBJ1-2, reads DTGVSQNPRHKITKRGQNVTFRCDPISEHNRLYWYRQTLGQGPEFLTYFQNEAQLEKSRLLSDRFSAERPKGSFSTLEIQRTEQGDSAMYLCATVSEGRYYGYTFGSGTRLTVV.

The chain combines TRBV7-9 with TRBJ2-3; 8 bases align to TRBD2. The V gene end was trimmed by 7 bases and the J gene end by 3 bases; junction bases not matched to a gene: 9. The CDR3 totals 15 residues. Germline CDR1 is SEHNR and CDR2 is FQNEAQ (reference sequence). Written as DNA, the CDR3 is TGTGCCAGCATCCAACGGGGGGGCGGTACAGATACGCAGTATTTT. This sequence encodes CASIQRGGGTDTQYF.